This is a list of T cell receptor beta chains from one sample in a study of CD8+ T cells in alopecia areata. The table came from immunoSEQ multiplex PCR; TCRdb's copy has only in-frame clones and leaves some out. The sample carries 270,000 or so clones, 58% recorded once. The specimen comprised CD4+ T cells sorted from blood, sampled at week 24, from a patient treated with tofacitinib. Receptors were obtained from a human donor with alopecia areata. CDR3s include the opening cysteine and the closing phenylalanine or tryptophan. D genes are given only for firm matches. Clone size appears in some rows only: once, few, many, or a class for an expanded clone.

>TRBD1|TRBV30|TRBJ1-2|NA
TGTGCCTGGAGTGTGAGACAGGGGCTTGGCTACACCTTC
CAWSVRQGLGYTF
>NA|TRBV29-1|TRBJ2-5|NA
TGCAGCGTTGCTGTTTCGGGGAGGGAGACCCAGTACTTC
CSVAVSGRETQYF
>TRBD2|TRBV7-8|TRBJ2-3|few
TGTGCCAGCAGCAACTCGGGACTAGCGGGGAGCACAGATACGCAGTATTTT
CASSNSGLAGSTDTQYF
>NA|TRBV29-1|TRBJ1-6|NA
TGCAGCGTTGCCCGGACGGATAATTCACCCCTCCACTTT
CSVARTDNSPLHF
>NA|TRBV11-2|TRBJ1-1|few
TGTGCCAGCAGCTTTCGGAGCTTAATGAACACTGAAGCTTTCTTT
CASSFRSLMNTEAFF
>NA|TRBV5-4|TRBJ2-5|few
TGTGCCAGCAGCTTCTACAGGGAAGAGACCCAGTACTTC
CASSFYREETQYF
>NA|TRBV4-1|TRBJ1-4|NA
TGCGCCAGCAGGGGAGGGTACAGCCTTTCAACTAATGAAAAACTGTTTTTT
CASRGGYSLSTNEKLFF
>TRBD1|TRBV4-1|TRBJ2-1|NA
TGCGCCAGCAGCCAAGATGTGGGACAGGGGATGGGTTCGGGCAATGAGCAGTTCTTC
CASSQDVGQGMGSGNEQFF
>NA|TRBV25-1|TRBJ2-5|NA
TGTGCCAGCAGTGCGGCAGGCCAAGAGACCCAGTACTTC
CASSAAGQETQYF
>NA|TRBV29-1|TRBJ2-3|NA
TGCAGCGTTGAATATTTAAGGGAGAGAGATACGCAGTATTTT
CSVEYLRERDTQYF
>NA|TRBV30|TRBJ1-2|NA
TGTGCCTGGAGTGTACAAGGGGTTGGCTACACCTTC
CAWSVQGVGYTF
>NA|TRBV5-1|TRBJ1-1|once
TGCGCCAGCAGCCAGGAGATCTCGCGGTCTCAAGCTTTCTTT
CASSQEISRSQAFF
>NA|TRBV6-5|TRBJ1-1|once
TGTGCCAGCAGTCCCCGGGTCCCGGGAACTGAAGCCTTCTTT
CASSPRVPGTEAFF
>NA|TRBV2|TRBJ1-2|NA
TGTGCCAGCAGTGGGGACACAGGGACTAACTATGGCTACACCTTC
CASSGDTGTNYGYTF
>NA|TRBV5-1|TRBJ2-7|NA
TGCGCCAGCAGCAAGACTGGGGTACACGAGCAGTACTTC
CASSKTGVHEQYF